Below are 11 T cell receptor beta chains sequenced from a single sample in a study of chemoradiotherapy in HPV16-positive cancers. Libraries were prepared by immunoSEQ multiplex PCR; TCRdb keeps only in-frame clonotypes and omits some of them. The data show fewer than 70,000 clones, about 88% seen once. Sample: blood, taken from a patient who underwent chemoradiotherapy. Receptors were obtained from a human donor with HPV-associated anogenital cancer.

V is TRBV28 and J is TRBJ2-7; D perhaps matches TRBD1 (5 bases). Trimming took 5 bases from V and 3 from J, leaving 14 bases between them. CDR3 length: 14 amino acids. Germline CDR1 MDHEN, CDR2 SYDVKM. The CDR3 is CASSRAGMGYEQYF. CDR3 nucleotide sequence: TGTGCCAGCAGTCGGGCAGGGATGGGCTACGAGCAGTACTTC.

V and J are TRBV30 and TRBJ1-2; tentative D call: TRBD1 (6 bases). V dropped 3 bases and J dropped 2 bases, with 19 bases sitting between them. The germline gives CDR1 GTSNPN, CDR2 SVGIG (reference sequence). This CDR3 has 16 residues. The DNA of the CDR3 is TGTGCCTGGAGCGGCGCGGGGGCGTGGGGGAACTATGGCTACACCTTC. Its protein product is CAWSGAGAWGNYGYTF. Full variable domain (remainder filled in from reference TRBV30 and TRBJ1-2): SQTIHQWPATLVQPVGSPLSLECTVEGTSNPNLYWYRQAAGRGLQLLFYSVGIGQISSEVPQNLSASRPQDRQFILSSKKLLLSDSGFYLCAWSGAGAWGNYGYTFGSGTRLTVV.

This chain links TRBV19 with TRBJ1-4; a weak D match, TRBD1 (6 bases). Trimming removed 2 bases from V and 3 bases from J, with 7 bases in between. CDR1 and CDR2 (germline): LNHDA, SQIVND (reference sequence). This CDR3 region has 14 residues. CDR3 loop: CASSIRTANEKLFF. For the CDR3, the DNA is TGTGCCAGTAGTATAAGGACAGCTAATGAAAAACTGTTTTTT. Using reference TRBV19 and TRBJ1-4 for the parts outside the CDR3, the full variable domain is DGGITQSPKYLFRKEGQNVTLSCEQNLNHDAMYWYRQDPGQGLRLIYYSQIVNDFQKGDIAEGYSVSREKKESFPLTVTSAQKNPTAFYLCASSIRTANEKLFFGSGTQLSVL.

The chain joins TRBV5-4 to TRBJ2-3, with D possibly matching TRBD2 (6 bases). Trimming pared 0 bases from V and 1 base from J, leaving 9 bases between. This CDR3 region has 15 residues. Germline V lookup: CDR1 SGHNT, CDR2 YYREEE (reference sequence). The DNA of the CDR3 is TGTGCCAGCAGCTTGGCGGGAGAAGGCACAGATACGCAGTATTTT. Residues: CASSLAGEGTDTQYF.

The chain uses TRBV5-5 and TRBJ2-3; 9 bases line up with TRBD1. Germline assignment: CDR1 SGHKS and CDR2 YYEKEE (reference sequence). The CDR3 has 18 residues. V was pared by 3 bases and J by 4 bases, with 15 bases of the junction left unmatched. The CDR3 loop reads CASSSGWTGVVDADTQYF. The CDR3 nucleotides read TGTGCCAGCAGCTCGGGGTGGACAGGGGTAGTAGATGCAGATACGCAGTATTTT.

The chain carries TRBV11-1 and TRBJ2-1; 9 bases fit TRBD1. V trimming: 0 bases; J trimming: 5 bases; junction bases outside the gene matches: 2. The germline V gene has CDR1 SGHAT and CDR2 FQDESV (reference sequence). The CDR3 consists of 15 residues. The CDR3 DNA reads TGTGCCAGCAGCTTAGCCCGGACAGGGGACAATGAGCAGTTCTTC. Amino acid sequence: CASSLARTGDNEQFF.

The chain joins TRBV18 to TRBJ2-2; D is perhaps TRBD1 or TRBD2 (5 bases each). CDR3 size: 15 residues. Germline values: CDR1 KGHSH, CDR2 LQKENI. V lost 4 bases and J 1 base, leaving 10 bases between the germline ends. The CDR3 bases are TGTGCCAGCTCACAGGGAGACAGGAACACCGGGGAGCTGTTTTTT. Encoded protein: CASSQGDRNTGELFF.

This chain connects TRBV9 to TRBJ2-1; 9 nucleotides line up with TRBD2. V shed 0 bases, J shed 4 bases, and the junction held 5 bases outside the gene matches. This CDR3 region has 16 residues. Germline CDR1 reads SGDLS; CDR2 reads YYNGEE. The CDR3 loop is CASSVGSSGAYNEQFF. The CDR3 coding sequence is TGTGCCAGCAGCGTAGGCTCTAGCGGGGCTTACAATGAGCAGTTCTTC.

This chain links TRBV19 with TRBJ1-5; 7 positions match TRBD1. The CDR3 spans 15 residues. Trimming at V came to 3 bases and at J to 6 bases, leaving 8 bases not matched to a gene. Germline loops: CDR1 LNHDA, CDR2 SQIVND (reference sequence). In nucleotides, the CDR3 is TGTGCCAGTAGTATTCGCTCCTCAGGGGGTCAGCCCCAGCATTTT. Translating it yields CASSIRSSGGQPQHF.

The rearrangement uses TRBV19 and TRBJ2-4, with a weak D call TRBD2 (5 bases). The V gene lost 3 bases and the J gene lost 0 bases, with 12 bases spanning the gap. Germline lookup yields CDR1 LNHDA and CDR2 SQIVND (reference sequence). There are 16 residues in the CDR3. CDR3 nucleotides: TGTGCCAGTAGTATTCAAGCGGACCTAGCCAAAAACATTCAGTACTTC. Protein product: CASSIQADLAKNIQYF.

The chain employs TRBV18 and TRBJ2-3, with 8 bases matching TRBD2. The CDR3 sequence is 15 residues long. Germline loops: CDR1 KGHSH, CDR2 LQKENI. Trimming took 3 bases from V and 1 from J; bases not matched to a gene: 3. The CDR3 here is CASSPNGGGTDTQYF. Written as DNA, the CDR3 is TGTGCCAGCTCACCGAACGGGGGGGGCACAGATACGCAGTATTTT.